These 29 T cell receptor beta chains came from one sample sequenced in a study of a mutant IDH1 vaccine in newly diagnosed glioma. These receptors lack a known antigen. TCRdb keeps only in-frame clones here, not all; method: immunoSEQ multiplex PCR. Seen here are around 33,000 clones, around nine tenths observed once, and the top ten hold 12%. As to time point: week 47, end of study. Every single dose of the vaccine, 300 ug of mutant IDH1 20-mer peptide, came with topical imiquimod. The sample here was PBMCs, taken from a glioma patient whose treatment included an IDH1 peptide vaccine. The receptors here all came from a young woman with glioma.

This clone has just one count. This chain uses TRBV7-9 with TRBJ1-1; D not certain. Trimming pared 1 base from V and 4 bases from J, leaving 13 bases between. Germline lookup yields CDR1 SEHNR and CDR2 FQNEAQ (reference sequence). CDR3 size: 15 residues. The CDR3 coding sequence is TGTGCCAGCAGCTTAGAGTCCGTACGGGGCACTGAAGCTTTCTTT. It encodes CASSLESVRGTEAFF.

The chain employs TRBV18 and TRBJ2-1; D not certain. CDR1 and CDR2 from the germline V gene are KGHSH and LQKENI. V was shortened by 5 bases and J by 8 bases, with 10 bases between the two germline ends. The CDR3 runs to 12 residues. The CDR3 loop is CASSNQRYEQFF. CDR3 coding DNA: TGTGCCAGCTCAAATCAGAGGTATGAGCAGTTCTTC.

This CDR3 reads CASSPATEAFF. CDR3 coding DNA: TGTGCCAGCTCACCCGCTACTGAAGCTTTCTTT. The chain joins TRBV18 to TRBJ1-1; D ambiguous. Germline lookup yields CDR1 KGHSH and CDR2 LQKENI. V lost 3 bases and J lost 5, with 4 bases in between. The CDR3 contains 11 residues.

The V and J genes are TRBV7-3 and TRBJ2-3, with 10 bases fitting TRBD1. The CDR3 extends over 16 amino acids. CDR1 SGHTA and CDR2 FQGTGA come from the germline V gene. V lost 5 bases and J lost 1; bases outside the gene matches: 6. CDR3 in amino acids: CASSTGQGVRTDTQYF. The CDR3 DNA reads TGTGCCAGCAGCACCGGACAGGGGGTGCGCACAGATACGCAGTATTTT.

This rearrangement joins TRBV6-1 to TRBJ1-1; D gene uncertain. The CDR3 covers 18 residues. V was clipped by 3 bases and J by 2 bases, with 22 bases between them. Germline CDR1 reads MNHNS; CDR2 reads SASEGT. The CDR3 coding sequence is TGTGCCAGCAGTGAGGGCACTGGAGGTCTTGGTTATAACACTGAAGCTTTCTTT. This encodes CASSEGTGGLGYNTEAFF.

This chain uses TRBV29-1 with TRBJ2-2; D is undetermined. This CDR3 is 12 amino acids long. Germline CDR1 SQVTM, CDR2 ANQGSEA. V was trimmed by 4 bases and J by 4 bases, leaving 7 bases between them. Here the CDR3 DNA reads TGCAGCGTTGCAGGTCCCACCGGGGAGCTGTTTTTT. This sequence encodes CSVAGPTGELFF.

The chain is built from TRBV19 and TRBJ1-1, with 8 bases matching TRBD1. V lost 0 bases to trimming and J lost 4 bases; unmatched junction nucleotides: 13. The CDR3 runs 18 residues. Germline assignment: CDR1 LNHDA and CDR2 SQIVND (reference sequence). The CDR3 sequence is CASSIDSRQGARSTEAFF. The CDR3 nucleotides are TGTGCCAGTAGTATAGATAGTAGGCAGGGGGCGCGAAGCACTGAAGCTTTCTTT.

The chain is built from TRBV6-5 and TRBJ2-7; D ambiguous. The CDR3 runs to 14 residues. Per germline, CDR1 MNHEY and CDR2 SVGAGI. Trimming shortened V by 7 bases and J by 3 bases, and 16 bases separated the two germline ends. CDR3 sequence: CASTPRRYHYEQYF. CDR3 sequence (DNA): TGTGCCAGCACCCCCCGCAGGTATCACTACGAGCAGTACTTC.

The chain uses TRBV19 and TRBJ2-3, with a possible D match to TRBD1 (6 bases). CDR3 length: 15 amino acids. V was cut by 6 bases and J by 2 bases, with 15 bases left in between. Germline CDR1 is LNHDA and CDR2 is SQIVND (reference sequence). CDR3 in amino acids: CASSPKQGTTDTQYF. In DNA, the CDR3 is TGTGCCAGTAGCCCTAAACAGGGTACCACAGATACGCAGTATTTT.

V is TRBV5-1 and J is TRBJ2-5, with 11 bases identical to TRBD1. The trim removed 4 bases at V and 1 base at J, leaving 3 bases unmatched. CDR3 length: 15 residues. Germline V gene sequence: CDR1 SGHRS, CDR2 YFSETQ. The DNA of the CDR3 is TGCGCCAGCAGCCCCGGGACAGGGGGCCAAGAGACCCAGTACTTC. Translation: CASSPGTGGQETQYF.

The chain employs TRBV5-1 and TRBJ1-2; tentative D call: TRBD1 (6 bases). The CDR3 runs to 19 residues. Trimming removed 1 base from V and 4 bases from J, with 26 bases in between. Germline V gene lookup returns CDR1 SGHRS and CDR2 YFSETQ. The CDR3 DNA sequence: TGCGCCAGCAGCTTGCTGGGGGGGCCCGCTGAGAGGGCAGCCTATGGCTACACCTTC. Translating it yields CASSLLGGPAERAAYGYTF.

This clone has just a few counts. The J gene is TRBJ2-7, the V gene TRBV5-1; 11 bases align to TRBD2. Germline V gene sequence: CDR1 SGHRS, CDR2 YFSETQ. This CDR3 has 16 residues. V lost 2 bases to trimming and J lost 1 base; unmatched junction nucleotides: 5. The CDR3 loop is CASSLLAGADSYEQYF. The DNA for the CDR3 is TGCGCCAGCAGCTTACTAGCGGGGGCTGATTCCTACGAGCAGTACTTC.

V gene TRBV19 combines with J gene TRBJ2-1, with 10 bases that match TRBD2. Germline trimming cut 6 bases from V and 3 bases from J; bases unmatched to any gene: 5. The CDR3 is 15 residues long. CDR1 is LNHDA and CDR2 is SQIVND in the germline V gene (reference sequence). The CDR3 loop is CASSALAGGYNEQFF. The CDR3 nucleotides read TGTGCCAGTAGCGCCTTAGCGGGGGGCTACAATGAGCAGTTCTTC.

The V gene is TRBV4-1, the J gene TRBJ2-3; TRBD2 aligns across 7 bases. This CDR3 has 15 residues. The germline V gene encodes CDR1 MGHRA and CDR2 YSYEKL. The trim removed 3 bases at V and 1 base at J, leaving 4 bases unmatched. The CDR3 nucleotides are TGCGCCAGCAGCCAGCCCACTAGCGGCACAGATACGCAGTATTTT. It is translated as CASSQPTSGTDTQYF.

This chain joins TRBV4-1 and TRBJ1-5, with D uncertain. The CDR3 is made up of 15 amino acids. Trimming pared 1 base from V and 4 bases from J, leaving 11 bases between. Germline CDR1 MGHRA, CDR2 YSYEKL. CDR3: CASSQAPSSNQPQHF. CDR3 DNA sequence: TGCGCCAGCAGCCAAGCCCCAAGCTCGAATCAGCCCCAGCATTTT.

The chain joins TRBV2 to TRBJ1-5, with 9 bases lining up with TRBD1. The CDR3 loop spans 15 amino acids. From germline, CDR1 is SNHLY and CDR2 FYNNEI. V lost 7 bases, J lost 3 bases, and 7 bases stayed unmatched. CDR3 protein: CASTQGTGYNQPQHF. Here the CDR3 DNA reads TGTGCCAGCACCCAAGGGACAGGGTACAATCAGCCCCAGCATTTT.

The chain carries TRBV6-1 and TRBJ2-7, with 10 positions matching TRBD2. J gave up 2 bases and V 8 bases, and 6 bases lay outside the gene matches. From germline, CDR1 is MNHNS and CDR2 SASEGT. The CDR3 runs 14 residues. Here the CDR3 DNA reads TGTGCCAGCGAACTCAGCGGGGGGGCCTACGAGCAGTACTTC. It is translated as CASELSGGAYEQYF.

This clone was found once. In nucleotides, the CDR3 is TGCGCCAGCAGCTTGGAAGGAGGCGACAGGGGAGGAGAGACCCAGTACTTC. It encodes CASSLEGGDRGGETQYF. The gene calls are TRBV5-1 and TRBJ2-5; 8 nucleotides line up with TRBD1. The V segment lost 0 bases and the J segment 4 bases; nucleotides outside the gene matches: 11. Per the germline V gene, CDR1 is SGHRS and CDR2 is YFSETQ. The CDR3 is made up of 17 amino acids.

The J gene is TRBJ2-7, the V gene TRBV4-1; D is possibly TRBD1 (5 bases). Trimming shortened V by 0 bases and J by 3 bases, and 12 bases separated the two germline ends. The CDR3 runs to 15 residues. CDR1 is MGHRA and CDR2 is YSYEKL in the germline V gene. For the CDR3, the DNA is TGCGCCAGCAGCCAAGAGCAGGGTTGGAGCTACGAGCAGTACTTC. It translates to CASSQEQGWSYEQYF.

The chain is built from TRBV6-1 and TRBJ1-2, with D perhaps TRBD1 (5 bases). The CDR3 runs to 14 residues. V was pared by 10 bases and J by 4 bases, with 19 bases between. From germline, CDR1 is MNHNS and CDR2 SASEGT. The CDR3 loop is CATTLGEGLYGYTF. CDR3 sequence (DNA): TGTGCCACCACCCTGGGGGAGGGCCTCTATGGCTACACCTTC.

V is TRBV5-1 and J is TRBJ2-3; 8 bases fit TRBD1. The trim removed 4 bases at V and 1 base at J, leaving 5 bases unmatched. This CDR3 has 15 residues. Germline CDR1 reads SGHRS; CDR2 reads YFSETQ. CDR3 sequence: CASSAGQGRTDTQYF. In DNA, the CDR3 is TGCGCCAGCAGCGCCGGACAGGGACGCACAGATACGCAGTATTTT. Supplemented by reference TRBV5-1 and TRBJ2-3, the full variable domain reads KAGVTQTPRYLIKTRGQQVTLSCSPISGHRSVSWYQQTPGQGLQFLFEYFSETQRNKGNFPGRFSGRQFSNSRSEMNVSTLELGDSALYLCASSAGQGRTDTQYFGPGTRLTVL.

The chain is built from TRBV19 and TRBJ2-2, with unresolved D. CDR1 LNHDA and CDR2 SQIVND come from the germline V gene (reference sequence). The CDR3 loop spans 13 amino acids. Trimming removed 7 bases from V and 1 base from J, with 7 bases in between. CDR3 in amino acids: CASTERNTGELFF. CDR3 in DNA: TGTGCCAGTACAGAGAGGAACACCGGGGAGCTGTTTTTT.

V usage is TRBV25-1 and J usage is TRBJ1-3; D unresolved. This CDR3 is 16 amino acids long. With 6 bases removed from V and 2 bases from J, the gap between germline ends came to 17 bases. Germline CDR1 is MGHDK and CDR2 is SYGVNS. The CDR3: CASSRDWVGTGNTIYF. In DNA form, the CDR3 reads TGTGCCAGCAGCCGGGATTGGGTCGGAACTGGAAACACCATATATTTT.

The chain is built from TRBV4-3 and TRBJ2-3; possible D gene TRBD2, 6 bases. Germline values: CDR1 LGHNA, CDR2 YSLEER. The ends were cut back, 0 bases at V and 1 base at J, with 8 bases in the middle. The CDR3 covers 15 residues. Here the CDR3 DNA reads TGCGCCAGCAGCCAAGATTGGGGGGGCACAGATACGCAGTATTTT. It codes for CASSQDWGGTDTQYF.

The chain employs TRBV7-9 and TRBJ2-5; D is possibly TRBD2 (6 bases). Per the germline V gene, CDR1 is SEHNR and CDR2 is FQNEAQ (reference sequence). The CDR3 is 13 residues long. Trimming took 3 bases from V and 3 from J, leaving 8 bases between them. This chain's CDR3 is CASSFWGEETQYF. The CDR3 DNA reads as TGTGCCAGCAGCTTTTGGGGGGAAGAGACCCAGTACTTC. Drawing the rest from reference TRBV7-9 and TRBJ2-5, the complete variable domain is DTGVSQNPRHKITKRGQNVTFRCDPISEHNRLYWYRQTLGQGPEFLTYFQNEAQLEKSRLLSDRFSAERPKGSFSTLEIQRTEQGDSAMYLCASSFWGEETQYFGPGTRLLVL.

This chain joins TRBV13 and TRBJ1-2, with D unresolved. The CDR3 has 14 amino acids. Per germline, CDR1 PRHDT and CDR2 FYEKMQ (reference sequence). The V gene lost 5 bases and the J gene lost 8 bases, with 18 bases spanning the gap. DNA of the CDR3: TGTGCCAGCAGCCCAGAGAGGCCGGATGGCGGCTACACCTTC. Amino acid sequence: CASSPERPDGGYTF.

The chain is built from TRBV5-1 and TRBJ2-1; 8 nucleotides align to TRBD1. The CDR3 has 15 amino acids. The V gene end was trimmed by 7 bases and the J gene end by 6 bases; junction bases not matched to a gene: 12. CDR1 and CDR2 from the germline V gene are SGHRS and YFSETQ. DNA for the CDR3: TGCGCCAGCTTACCCGGGACAGGTCTTTCCAATGAGCAGTTCTTC. Protein product: CASLPGTGLSNEQFF.

The rearrangement links TRBV2 to TRBJ2-5; D tentatively reads TRBD1 or TRBD2 (5 bases each). This CDR3 is 14 amino acids long. Germline values: CDR1 SNHLY, CDR2 FYNNEI. The V and J ends lost 10 bases and 6 bases respectively, with 21 bases between them. The CDR3 here is CATTPGRSGQTQYF. The CDR3 DNA sequence: TGTGCCACCACCCCGGGGCGATCCGGGCAGACCCAGTACTTC.

By its share, this clone is medium-sized (0.01 to 0.1%). The rearrangement links TRBV6-1 to TRBJ1-2; a possible D gene is TRBD1 (5 bases). This CDR3 region has 14 residues. Germline CDR1 MNHNS, CDR2 SASEGT. Trimming cost V 1 base and J 4 bases, with 10 bases left between them. As DNA, the CDR3 is TGTGCCAGCAGTGAAGTTCGGGGGAGCTATGGCTACACCTTC. Encoded protein: CASSEVRGSYGYTF.